These 32 T cell receptor beta chains came from one sample sequenced in a study of shared clonotypes between healthy human individuals (dated by TCRdb to 2018 to 2021). Libraries were constructed by the immunoSEQ multiplex PCR assay. TCRdb limited this immuneACCESS table to in-frame rearrangements with V and J called. A share of clones is missing; checked studies link under half to unresolved V genes, and the rest is unexplained. The sample includes roughly 1 million clones, with 70% to 80% observed a single time. The top ten clonotypes cover nearly 1.5% of the sample. What was sequenced was memory CD4+ T cells sorted from blood. Sample cell subset or site, as interpreted from the label and publication: CD45RA-negative fraction. These receptors were collected from a young man in good health.

The rearrangement links TRBV6-5 to TRBJ2-1; D remains ambiguous. Between the trimmed V and J ends, which lost 2 bases and 9 bases, there was a span of 8 bases. CDR1 is MNHEY and CDR2 is SVGAGI in the germline V gene. This CDR3 comprises 12 residues. The CDR3 nucleotides read TGTGCCAGCAGTTACGGATCGGGTGAGCAGTTCTTC. Translation: CASSYGSGEQFF.

This clone was observed a handful of times. The chain links TRBV30 to TRBJ1-2; TRBD1 matches 8 bases. Losses at the gene ends were 2 bases for V and 4 bases for J; bases not matched to a gene: 6. Germline loops: CDR1 GTSNPN, CDR2 SVGIG (reference sequence). The CDR3 sequence is 14 residues long. CDR3 region: CAWSPVQGAYGYTF. In DNA form, the CDR3 reads TGTGCCTGGAGTCCGGTCCAGGGGGCCTATGGCTACACCTTC.

A remark on this clone: Its ends do not fully match the called genes, so a read error is possible. The chain employs TRBV11-3 and TRBJ1-3; D not certain. The germline gives CDR1 SGHNT, CDR2 YENEEA. The CDR3 runs 8 residues. The CDR3 loop reads CASSLILF. CDR3 nucleotide sequence: TGTGCCAGCAGCCTGATTCTCTTT.

This clone was counted ten times or more. V gene TRBV19 combines with J gene TRBJ2-3, with a possible D match to TRBD2 (6 bases). The CDR3 covers 14 residues. Trimming took 4 bases from V and 5 from J, leaving 13 bases between them. Germline V gene sequence: CDR1 LNHDA, CDR2 SQIVND (reference sequence). CDR3 in DNA: TGTGCCAGTAGTACGTGGCAGGGAGGAGATACGCAGTATTTT. Protein: CASSTWQGGDTQYF.

The chain couples TRBV19 to TRBJ2-1; no definite D call. V was shortened by 3 bases and J by 8 bases, with 11 bases between the two germline ends. Per the germline V gene, CDR1 is LNHDA and CDR2 is SQIVND (reference sequence). CDR3 length equals 13 residues. The CDR3, as DNA: TGTGCCAGTAGTATCCGCCTCCTTGATGAGCAGTTCTTC. This gives the protein CASSIRLLDEQFF.

V and J are TRBV18 and TRBJ2-1; D possibly corresponds to TRBD1 (5 bases). The CDR3 extends over 15 amino acids. The V gene lost 4 bases and the J gene lost 3 bases, with 13 bases spanning the gap. Germline V gives CDR1 KGHSH, CDR2 LQKENI. The CDR3 sequence: CASSQAGLSYNEQFF. CDR3 DNA sequence: TGTGCCAGCTCACAGGCAGGGTTGAGCTACAATGAGCAGTTCTTC.

This chain joins TRBV2 and TRBJ1-3; no definite D call. Per the germline V gene, CDR1 is SNHLY and CDR2 is FYNNEI. The germline V and J ends were trimmed by 5 bases and 0 bases, with 14 bases remaining between them. The CDR3 consists of 16 residues. CDR3 protein: CASSSQHPNSGNTIYF. CDR3 sequence (DNA): TGTGCCAGCAGTTCCCAGCACCCTAACTCTGGAAACACCATATATTTT.

The rearrangement links TRBV5-1 to TRBJ1-2; D is undetermined. The CDR3 runs 13 residues. CDR1 and CDR2 from the germline V gene are SGHRS and YFSETQ. Trimming stripped 0 bases from V and 7 bases from J, with 10 bases between. The chain's CDR3 is CASSLEGFSGYTF. The CDR3 region has the DNA TGCGCCAGCAGCTTGGAAGGGTTCAGTGGCTACACCTTC.

Only one count was recorded for this clone. The genes are TRBV27 and TRBJ2-3; TRBD2 agrees at 8 bases. The CDR3 is 12 amino acids. Germline assignment: CDR1 MNHEY and CDR2 SMNVEV (reference sequence). Losses at the gene ends were 6 bases for V and 10 bases for J; bases not matched to a gene: 6. The CDR3 loop reads CASSPAGGAQYF. CDR3 nucleotides: TGTGCCAGCAGCCCGGCCGGGGGGGCGCAGTATTTT.

The V and J genes are TRBV5-6 and TRBJ1-6; possible D gene TRBD1, 5 bases. The CDR3 length is 16 residues. Germline CDR1 and CDR2: SGHDT and YYEEEE. The ends were cut back, 2 bases at V and 8 bases at J, with 17 bases in the middle. CDR3 nucleotide sequence: TGTGCCAGCAGCTTCAGGGTAACGTCTGCTGATTCACCCCTCCACTTT. Translating it yields CASSFRVTSADSPLHF.

This clone was recorded a few times. The V gene is TRBV30, the J gene TRBJ1-5, with D perhaps matching TRBD1 (6 bases). From germline, CDR1 is GTSNPN and CDR2 SVGIG (reference sequence). V shed 2 bases and J shed 8 bases, with 13 bases lying between them. CDR3 length: 13 amino acids. The CDR3 sequence is CAWSSQGSEPQHF. In DNA form, the CDR3 reads TGTGCCTGGAGTTCACAGGGTTCGGAGCCCCAGCATTTT.

V usage is TRBV5-1 and J usage is TRBJ2-3; D possibly uses TRBD1 or TRBD2 (7 bases each). The germline V gene encodes CDR1 SGHRS and CDR2 YFSETQ. With 6 bases removed from V and 2 bases from J, the gap between germline ends came to 16 bases. The CDR3 totals 15 residues. The CDR3 reads CASTDQGGPTDTQYF. The CDR3 nucleotides read TGCGCCAGCACCGACCAGGGGGGGCCCACAGATACGCAGTATTTT.

This chain connects TRBV5-1 to TRBJ1-6; 8 positions agree with TRBD1. Germline-derived CDR1 and CDR2 are SGHRS and YFSETQ. Germline trimming cut 5 bases from V and 10 bases from J; bases unmatched to any gene: 11. The CDR3 is made up of 15 amino acids. In DNA, the CDR3 is TGCGCCAGCAGTGAGAAGGGACAGGTAGGATCACCCCTCCACTTT. It translates to CASSEKGQVGSPLHF.

A few counts support this clone. This CDR3 is also generated by other DNA sequences in the sample. The rearrangement uses TRBV27 and TRBJ1-5; unclear D gene. CDR1 and CDR2 (germline): MNHEY, SMNVEV (reference sequence). This CDR3 comprises 14 residues. V was clipped by 1 base and J by 0 bases, with 4 bases between them. The CDR3 region is CASSLFGSNQPQHF. In DNA form, the CDR3 reads TGTGCCAGCAGTTTATTTGGTAGCAATCAGCCCCAGCATTTT.

The V gene is TRBV29-1, the J gene TRBJ1-1; no clear D gene. Germline V CDR1 and CDR2: SQVTM, ANQGSEA. The V end lost 1 base, the J end lost 4 bases, and 7 bases lay between the germline ends. The CDR3 extends over 12 amino acids. The CDR3 protein is CSVEGGGTEAFF. CDR3 DNA: TGCAGCGTTGAAGGGGGTGGCACTGAAGCTTTCTTT.

This chain joins TRBV11-3 and TRBJ2-2; D uncertain. V shed 5 bases and J shed 4 bases, with 20 bases lying between them. Germline V gene sequence: CDR1 SGHNT, CDR2 YENEEA. The CDR3 extends over 17 amino acids. This CDR3 reads CASSHSIPRKGTGELFF. The CDR3 DNA sequence: TGTGCCAGCAGCCACAGTATACCCCGGAAGGGCACCGGGGAGCTGTTTTTT.

As for this clone: The same CDR3 arises from other DNA sequences in this sample as well. The chain links TRBV6-1 to TRBJ2-7; no clear D. The ends were cut back, 5 bases at V and 4 bases at J, with 6 bases in the middle. The CDR3 is made up of 11 amino acids. Per germline, CDR1 MNHNS and CDR2 SASEGT. CDR3 in amino acids: CASSFSYEQYF. The CDR3 coding sequence is TGTGCCAGCAGTTTTAGTTACGAGCAGTACTTC.

The chain has TRBV30 and TRBJ2-5; 11 bases match TRBD1. The end of the DNA is better explained by TRBJ2-7, so the J call may be wrong. Germline CDR1 and CDR2: GTSNPN and SVGIG (reference sequence). This CDR3 is built from 18 residues. CDR3 in DNA: TGTGCCTGGAGTACCCGGACAGGGGGCTGGTCTTCTGGTTACGAGCAGTACTTC. It encodes CAWSTRTGGWSSGYEQYF.

The V call is TRBV5-6, the J call TRBJ2-2; 7 nucleotides align to TRBD1. V shed 4 bases, J shed 4 bases, and the junction held 10 bases outside the gene matches. The CDR3 length is 16 residues. Germline V gene data show CDR1 as SGHDT and CDR2 as YYEEEE. The CDR3 region is CASSDGIGGRTGELFF. DNA of the CDR3: TGTGCCAGCAGCGACGGGATAGGGGGCCGCACCGGGGAGCTGTTTTTT.

The rearrangement uses TRBV6-1 and TRBJ2-1; tentative D call: TRBD1 (6 bases). This CDR3 region has 16 residues. The V gene's germline CDR1 is MNHNS and CDR2 SASEGT. V gave up 2 bases and J gave up 0 bases, with 11 bases separating them. The CDR3 coding sequence is TGTGCCAGCAGTGAAAGGGCGGACAGCTCCTACAATGAGCAGTTCTTC. Its protein product is CASSERADSSYNEQFF.

This clone was observed a few times. J is TRBJ1-6 and V is TRBV5-8; D might be TRBD1 (5 bases). Germline CDR1 is SGHTS and CDR2 is YDEGEE. CDR3 size: 11 residues. Trimming took 7 bases from V and 10 from J, leaving 9 bases between them. CDR3 residues: CASGQGSPLHF. The DNA for the CDR3 is TGTGCCAGCGGTCAGGGATCACCCCTCCACTTT. The full variable domain, with the rest looked up from reference TRBV5-8 and TRBJ1-6, is EAGVTQSPTHLIKTRGQQATLRCSPISGHTSVYWYQQALGLGLQFLLWYDEGEERNRGNFPPRFSGRQFPNYSSELNVNALELEDSALYLCASGQGSPLHFGNGTRLTVT.

In this sample, this clone turned up a few times. The J gene is TRBJ1-4, the V gene TRBV6-6; possibly TRBD1 for D (5 bases). V lost 9 bases and J 3 bases, leaving 17 bases between the germline ends. Looked up from germline, CDR1 is MNHNY and CDR2 is SVGAGI (reference sequence). The CDR3 consists of 15 residues. CDR3 protein: CASSQGEGSNEKLFF. The CDR3 nucleotides read TGTGCCAGTTCCCAAGGAGAGGGGTCTAATGAAAAACTGTTTTTT.

The V call is TRBV11-2, the J call TRBJ1-5; D is possibly TRBD1 (6 bases). V gave up 5 bases and J gave up 1 base, with 12 bases separating them. Germline V gene sequence: CDR1 SGHAT, CDR2 FQNNGV. This CDR3 comprises 15 residues. In DNA form, the CDR3 reads TGTGCCAGCAGCCCGGGACAACGGAGCAATCAGCCCCAGCATTTT. This translates into CASSPGQRSNQPQHF.

This clone turned up a few times. Other nucleotide sequences in the sample specify the same CDR3. V and J are TRBV28 and TRBJ1-2, with unresolved D. Germline loops: CDR1 MDHEN, CDR2 SYDVKM. The germline V and J ends were trimmed by 2 bases and 5 bases, with 6 bases remaining between them. The CDR3 covers 12 residues. CDR3 sequence: CASSLAGYGYTF. The CDR3 bases are TGTGCCAGCAGTTTAGCGGGTTATGGCTACACCTTC.

J is TRBJ2-6 and V is TRBV2, with 11 bases lining up with TRBD1. This CDR3 contains 17 residues. V gave up 6 bases and J gave up 4 bases; unmatched junction bases: 8. Per the germline V gene, CDR1 is SNHLY and CDR2 is FYNNEI. CDR3 amino acids: CASRPGQGAGGANVLTF. CDR3 coding DNA: TGTGCCAGCAGACCCGGACAGGGGGCGGGAGGGGCCAACGTCCTGACTTTC.

The rearrangement links TRBV6-6 to TRBJ1-2; no definite D call. This CDR3 comprises 15 residues. With 4 bases removed from V and 2 bases from J, the gap between germline ends came to 14 bases. Germline V CDR1 and CDR2: MNHNY, SVGAGI (reference sequence). In DNA form, the CDR3 reads TGTGCCAGCAGTTCCCCACGAGGCGCAAACTATGGCTACACCTTC. Translation: CASSSPRGANYGYTF.

This chain links TRBV6-4 with TRBJ2-3, with 12 bases matching TRBD2. Trimming removed 4 bases from V and 8 bases from J; junction bases left unmatched: 4. The CDR3 extends over 14 amino acids. Germline CDR1 and CDR2: MRHNA and SNTAGT. CDR3 residues: CASSALAGGGTQYF. The CDR3 DNA reads as TGTGCCAGCAGTGCACTAGCGGGAGGTGGTACGCAGTATTTT.

V usage is TRBV27 and J usage is TRBJ1-1; D remains unclear. The CDR3 runs 14 residues. The germline V and J ends were trimmed by 5 bases and 0 bases, with 10 bases remaining between them. Germline V gene lookup returns CDR1 MNHEY and CDR2 SMNVEV (reference sequence). CDR3 in DNA: TGTGCCAGCAGTCCGCATTCTTTGAACACTGAAGCTTTCTTT. Encoded protein: CASSPHSLNTEAFF.

The J gene is TRBJ2-1, the V gene TRBV11-2, with D tentatively TRBD2 (6 bases). The CDR3 is made up of 13 amino acids. Germline CDR1 is SGHAT and CDR2 is FQNNGV. Trimming removed 8 bases from V and 10 bases from J, with 18 bases in between. CDR3 sequence (DNA): TGTGCCAGCGGTCGTCCAGGGACTGGCGAGCAGTTCTTC. The encoded protein is CASGRPGTGEQFF.

This chain connects TRBV6-1 to TRBJ1-5, with D possibly being TRBD1 (5 bases). Germline V gene data show CDR1 as MNHNS and CDR2 as SASEGT. CDR3 size: 13 residues. V was pared by 3 bases and J by 8 bases, with 11 bases between. CDR3 in DNA: TGTGCCAGCAGTGACACGGGCAGGGAGCCCCAGCATTTT. It specifies CASSDTGREPQHF.

The chain employs TRBV23-1 and TRBJ1-3, with 10 nucleotides matching TRBD1. TRBV23-1 is treated as an ORF (open reading frame) with a function not yet certain. The V and J ends lost 3 bases and 0 bases, in that order; junction bases with no gene match: 17. This CDR3 is built from 21 residues. This chain's CDR3 is CASSQPSDRDRGEGSGNTIYF. The DNA of the CDR3 is TGCGCCAGCAGTCAGCCCTCAGACCGGGACAGGGGAGAGGGCTCTGGAAACACCATATATTTT.

The gene calls are TRBV19 and TRBJ2-7; TRBD1 matches 10 bases. The germline V gene encodes CDR1 LNHDA and CDR2 SQIVND (reference sequence). Trimming took 5 bases from V and 3 from J; bases not matched to a gene: 7. The CDR3 is made up of 15 amino acids. CDR3 sequence: CASSPMTGGFYEQYF. CDR3 DNA sequence: TGTGCCAGTAGTCCGATGACAGGGGGCTTCTACGAGCAGTACTTC. Supplemented by reference TRBV19 and TRBJ2-7, the full variable domain reads DGGITQSPKYLFRKEGQNVTLSCEQNLNHDAMYWYRQDPGQGLRLIYYSQIVNDFQKGDIAEGYSVSREKKESFPLTVTSAQKNPTAFYLCASSPMTGGFYEQYFGPGTRLTVT.